The source of this T cell receptor beta chain is a study of T-cell memory formation after mild COVID-19. Study as a whole: Among the donors, TCR clusters were largely specific to each donor. Broader study findings: Clones which contracted sat mainly in CM and EM if CD4+, and in EMRA if CD8+.

Trimming at V came to 4 bases and at J to 7 bases, leaving 5 bases not matched to a gene. Germline V gives CDR1 SGHTA, CDR2 FQGNSA. This CDR3 is 13 amino acids long. With constant-segment primers, 5'RACE yielded cDNA libraries of TCR alpha and TCR beta that carried sample barcodes and UMIs. Each CDR3 protein is one row after TCRdb ran MiXCR on the 5' RACE reads. The data show a few hundred thousand distinct CDR3 sequences, 20% to 25% seen once. This clonotype was detected only a few times. Its target is unknown. The origin of this receptor is a man between 18 and 29 years old who had mild COVID-19 (a few samples of this study predate the infection). Cell type and time point are not known. The genes are TRBV7-2 and TRBJ2-7; 9 nucleotides line up with TRBD1. Material: PBMCs or a T cell subset sorted from them (not recorded which). The chain's CDR3 is CASSSGTGWEQYF. Here the CDR3 DNA reads TGTGCCAGCAGCTCTGGGACAGGGTGGGAGCAGTACTTC.